This TCR beta chain came from a study of cytomegalovirus exposure and HLA in healthy donors. With respect to this clone: As yet, its antigen is unknown.

Study-wide findings and caveats: Later, an analysis found that common viral pathogens appeared to be linked with several of the most significant clusters. A few CMV-associated chains proved CMV antigen-specific in vitro. The HLA-A and HLA-B alleles of most subjects were reportedly predicted accurately from TCR beta sequences.

The study ran its PCR with 60 Vbeta and 13 Jbeta primers. Sequenced by immunoSEQ multiplex PCR; TCRdb stores in-frame clones only, minus some. The sample records roughly 92,000 clones, about 80% being singletons. This CDR3 spans 15 amino acids. Germline V gives CDR1 SGHRS, CDR2 YFSETQ. V shed 4 bases and J shed 0 bases, with 13 bases lying between them. Sample: PBMCs. V and J are TRBV5-1 and TRBJ1-1, with D perhaps TRBD1 (6 bases). This clonotype was obtained from a woman aged 50 to 60 in good health and CMV-seropositive. CDR3 in DNA: TGCGCCAGCAGCACCTCAGACAGGTTGAACACTGAAGCTTTCTTT. This translates into CASSTSDRLNTEAFF. Looking up the rest from reference TRBV5-1 and TRBJ1-1 gives the full variable domain: KAGVTQTPRYLIKTRGQQVTLSCSPISGHRSVSWYQQTPGQGLQFLFEYFSETQRNKGNFPGRFSGRQFSNSRSEMNVSTLELGDSALYLCASSTSDRLNTEAFFGQGTRLTVV.